The clone carrying this T cell receptor (beta chain) showed up just a few times. These data belong to a study of patients and donors after allogeneic stem cell transplantation. The CDR3 spans 16 residues. Germline V gives CDR1 LGHNA, CDR2 YSLEER. V lost 1 base and J lost 5; bases outside the gene matches: 10. From the RT-PCR reads, TCRdb called clonotypes with MiXCR, one entry per CDR3 protein. The sample has about 960,000 distinct CDR3 sequences, roughly 18% seen once; the top ten hold about 6%. The source of this sequence is a human donor who was either an allogeneic HSCT recipient or a stem cell or donor lymphocyte infusion donor (not recorded which). It is not recorded whose cells these are; they may come from a transplant donor. Sequenced input: blood, either unsorted or a sorted T cell fraction (not recorded which). The chain links TRBV4-3 to TRBJ1-2; 7 bases map to TRBD1. The CDR3: CASSQASADRVYGYTF. CDR3 coding DNA: TGCGCCAGCAGCCAAGCTTCGGCCGACAGGGTGTATGGCTACACCTTC.